The sample holds a few counts of the clone carrying this T cell receptor (beta chain). The data were taken from a study of blood T cells in healthy people across ages. Through a sample-barcoded 5' primer and a J-beta primer mix, a second PCR was run for about 6 to 11 cycles. TCRdb ran MiXCR on the 5' RACE reads and lists one entry per CDR3 protein. The table records some 1.4 million distinct CDR3 sequences, approximately 42% of them present only once. In germline, CDR1 is MNHEY, CDR2 SVGEGT. This CDR3 has 17 residues. The V segment lost 5 bases and the J segment 2 bases; nucleotides outside the gene matches: 8. PBMCs, at least 6.5 million per sample, were isolated.

Sequencing input: blood. The chain combines TRBV6-2 or TRBV6-3 with TRBJ2-7; 14 bases agree with TRBD2. The source is a woman aged 18-35 years in good health. DNA for the CDR3: TGTGCCAGCAGTAACCGTCGACTAGCGGGGGGGGCCTACGAGCAGTACTTC. It specifies CASSNRRLAGGAYEQYF.